Shown below are 29 T cell receptor beta chains from a single sample sequenced in a study of blood T cells in healthy people across ages (dated by TCRdb to between 2014 and 2017). The receptor library was made with 5' RACE. Data came from an Illumina HiSeq 2500. The second PCR ran for about 6 to 12 cycles and used a J-beta primer mix along with a sample-barcoded 5' primer. Starting from the raw public reads, TCRdb applied fastp trimming at Q25, assembled clones with MiXCR and retained in-frame beta chains. Identical CDR3 protein sequences are pooled into one entry, listed with their most common genes and DNA. This sample gives around 870,000 distinct CDR3 sequences in total; 29% of them show up just once. The ten largest account for roughly 17% of the sample. What was sequenced was blood. The receptors here all came from a woman of 80 years or more in good health.

This clonotype was observed at least ten times. The chain employs TRBV7-2 and TRBJ2-1; the D is unclear. The CDR3 extends over 14 amino acids. Between the trimmed V and J ends, which lost 5 bases and 5 bases, there was a span of 13 bases. From germline, CDR1 is SGHTA and CDR2 FQGNSA. CDR3 in DNA: TGTGCCAGCAGCCGACTGGCCCTGAACAATGAGCAGTTCTTC. This sequence encodes CASSRLALNNEQFF.

This clonotype has more than one count but fewer than ten. The chain has TRBV6-2 or TRBV6-3 and TRBJ2-2; D is perhaps TRBD1 (5 bases). In germline, CDR1 is MNHEY, CDR2 SVGEGT. V lost 3 bases and J 7 bases, leaving 12 bases between the germline ends. This CDR3 contains 14 residues. CDR3 bases: TGTGCCAGCAGTTATCAGGGCCCCAGCGGGGAGCTGTTTTTT. It encodes CASSYQGPSGELFF.

The sample holds a few counts of this clonotype. The chain combines TRBV7-2 with TRBJ1-2; D call uncertain. The ends were cut back, 0 bases at V and 2 bases at J, with 10 bases in the middle. Germline values: CDR1 SGHTA, CDR2 FQGNSA. CDR3 length: 15 amino acids. As DNA, the CDR3 is TGTGCCAGCAGCTTAGCGGGGAAGAAAAACTATGGCTACACCTTC. Its protein is CASSLAGKKNYGYTF.

This clonotype was detected ten times or more. The chain recombines TRBV7-2 with TRBJ2-5; 13 bases match TRBD2. With V trimmed by 5 bases and J by 1 base, 7 bases remained unmatched. CDR1 is SGHTA, CDR2 FQGNSA, per germline. The CDR3 sequence is 17 residues long. CDR3 amino acids: CASSLWTSGGRQETQYF. CDR3 DNA sequence: TGTGCCAGCAGCCTGTGGACTAGCGGGGGTCGCCAAGAGACCCAGTACTTC. Drawing the rest from reference TRBV7-2 and TRBJ2-5, the complete variable domain is GAGVSQSPSNKVTEKGKDVELRCDPISGHTALYWYRQSLGQGLEFLIYFQGNSAPDKSGLPSDRFSAERTGGSVSTLTIQRTQQEDSAVYLCASSLWTSGGRQETQYFGPGTRLLVL.

This clonotype appeared a few times. J is TRBJ1-2 and V is TRBV7-2, with 8 bases fitting TRBD1. The CDR3 sequence is 14 residues long. Losses at the gene ends were 5 bases for V and 6 bases for J; bases not matched to a gene: 8. Germline values: CDR1 SGHTA, CDR2 FQGNSA. Written as DNA, the CDR3 is TGTGCCAGCAGCATTGGGACAGGTCGACATGGCTACACCTTC. It codes for CASSIGTGRHGYTF.

This clonotype was seen many times. CDR3 sequence (DNA): TGTGCCAGCAGTGTGCCCGCCCTTCAAGAGACCCAGTACTTC. It encodes CASSVPALQETQYF. This rearrangement joins TRBV25-1 to TRBJ2-5; D remains unclear. The V end was cut by 4 bases, the J end by 2 bases, with 11 bases between. Germline CDR1 is MGHDK and CDR2 is SYGVNS. The CDR3 totals 14 residues.

This clonotype has a count of ten or more. The V and J genes are TRBV4-1 and TRBJ1-6; D is undetermined. V was cut by 4 bases and J by 8 bases, with 9 bases left in between. The V gene's germline CDR1 is MGHRA and CDR2 YSYEKL. The CDR3 length is 13 residues. The CDR3, as DNA: TGCGCCAGCAGCCCTCCCCGAGATTCACCCCTCCACTTT. Protein sequence: CASSPPRDSPLHF.

For this clonotype: This could be a read error, since a much larger clone is one nucleotide away. This chain joins TRBV12-3 or TRBV12-4 and TRBJ2-3; D tentatively fits TRBD1 or TRBD2 (7 bases each). The CDR3 totals 15 residues. The CDR3 sequence is CASSLQGGLTDAQYF. The CDR3 bases are TGTGCCAGCAGTTTACAGGGGGGGCTCACAGATGCGCAGTATTTT.

Many counts were recorded for this clonotype. V usage is TRBV24-1 and J usage is TRBJ2-5; D may be TRBD2 (5 bases). V was cut by 4 bases and J by 5 bases, with 7 bases left in between. Germline values: CDR1 KGHDR, CDR2 SFDVKD. The CDR3 has 12 amino acids. CDR3 bases: TGTGCCACCAGTGACCCGGGGGAGACCCAGTACTTC. The encoded protein is CATSDPGETQYF.

This clonotype was seen many times. The V gene is TRBV24-1, the J gene TRBJ2-3; 10 bases align to TRBD1. Per the germline V gene, CDR1 is KGHDR and CDR2 is SFDVKD. V was clipped by 2 bases and J by 5 bases; unmatched bases: 6. This CDR3 contains 16 residues. The CDR3 region is CATSDWGQGMKDTQYF. CDR3 coding DNA: TGTGCCACCAGTGATTGGGGACAGGGGATGAAAGATACGCAGTATTTT.

This clonotype was seen a handful of times. It may be a read error: a sequence one base away is much more abundant. The CDR3 sequence is CAGSYATSGGFGSDTQYF. CDR3 coding DNA: TGTGCCGGCAGCTACGCGACTAGCGGGGGTTTCGGGTCAGATACGCAGTATTTT. This chain links TRBV6-5 with TRBJ2-3; TRBD2 agrees at 12 bases. CDR1 and CDR2 from the germline V gene are MNHEY and SVGAGI. The CDR3 runs 18 residues.

In its sample, this clonotype was seen many times. V and J are TRBV12-3 or TRBV12-4 and TRBJ2-5; possibly TRBD2 for D (6 bases). The CDR3 is 14 amino acids. Trimming left V 8 bases short and J 4 bases short, with 17 bases between. CDR3 DNA sequence: TGTGCCAGCGCCGTGGGACTGACTCGAGAGACCCAGTACTTC. It specifies CASAVGLTRETQYF.

This clonotype appeared many times. The chain employs TRBV7-9 and TRBJ2-1; 7 nucleotides line up with TRBD1. Germline V gives CDR1 SEHNR, CDR2 FQNEAQ (reference sequence). V dropped 5 bases and J dropped 10; count of bases not matched to a gene: 5. This CDR3 has 12 amino acids. The CDR3 nucleotides are TGTGCCAGCAGCCAAGGGGACAGCGAGCAGTTCTTC. Amino acids: CASSQGDSEQFF.

The chain is built from TRBV12-3 or TRBV12-4 and TRBJ1-5; 8 bases align to TRBD1. The ends lost 3 bases at V and 4 bases at J; junction bases unmatched: 5. CDR3 length: 15 residues. CDR3 sequence reads: CASSFGQGKNQPQHF. Here the CDR3 DNA reads TGTGCCAGCAGTTTTGGACAGGGAAAGAATCAGCCCCAGCATTTT.

This clonotype appeared a few times. The rearrangement uses TRBV5-8 and TRBJ1-1; 11 bases fit TRBD1. After removal of 3 bases from V and 5 bases from J, the junction contained 9 bases not matched to a gene. CDR3 length: 16 residues. Germline values: CDR1 SGHTS, CDR2 YDEGEE. The CDR3 DNA reads TGTGCCAGCAGCTACCACCTGGGACAGGGGGAGACTGAAGCTTTCTTT. It codes for CASSYHLGQGETEAFF.

This clonotype appeared many times. The chain joins TRBV7-2 to TRBJ1-2; D gene uncertain. Germline CDR1 and CDR2: SGHTA and FQGNSA. The CDR3 is made up of 13 amino acids. V was trimmed by 1 base and J by 4 bases, leaving 7 bases between them. CDR3 region: CASSLELSYGYTF. The CDR3 coding sequence is TGTGCCAGCAGCTTAGAACTCAGCTATGGCTACACCTTC.

This clonotype was recorded once. The chain is built from TRBV12-3 or TRBV12-4 and TRBJ2-7, with D possibly TRBD2 on 6 matching bases. V lost 6 bases to trimming and J lost 2 bases, with 17 bases between them. The CDR3 contains 15 residues. The CDR3 loop reads CASSTVRGTPYEQYF. The CDR3 nucleotides read TGTGCCAGCAGCACCGTCCGGGGGACTCCCTACGAGCAGTACTTC.

The sample holds many counts of this clonotype. This rearrangement joins TRBV29-1 to TRBJ2-1, with 7 bases lining up with TRBD2. Germline CDR1 and CDR2: SQVTM and ANQGSEA. The CDR3 sequence is 15 residues long. Trimming removed 4 bases from V and 0 bases from J; junction bases left unmatched: 6. CDR3 DNA sequence: TGCAGCGTTGTTAGCGGGTCTGGCTCCTACAATGAGCAGTTCTTC. This codes for CSVVSGSGSYNEQFF.

The chain joins TRBV6-5 to TRBJ2-3, with TRBD2 matching 8 bases. V was clipped by 6 bases and J by 7 bases; unmatched bases: 9. CDR1 and CDR2 (germline): MNHEY, SVGAGI. CDR3 length: 14 amino acids. DNA for the CDR3: TGTGCCAGCAGATACGGGGGGGCCCAAAATACGCAGTATTTT. Amino acids: CASRYGGAQNTQYF.

The J gene is TRBJ2-3, the V gene TRBV12-3 or TRBV12-4; D not resolved. This CDR3 is built from 14 residues. V was pared by 3 bases and J by 2 bases, with 9 bases between. CDR3 sequence (DNA): TGTGCCAGCAGTTTTGGCGTGGTCACAGATACGCAGTATTTT. This codes for CASSFGVVTDTQYF.

Note on this clonotype: At one boundary the junction diverges from the germline segment, which might be a read error. V gene TRBV12-3 or TRBV12-4 combines with J gene TRBJ2-3, with a weak D call TRBD1 (7 bases). CDR3 length: 18 residues. DNA of the CDR3: TGTGCCAGCAGTTTGGATTTCAGGGGGGCACTAAGAGCAGATGCGCAGTATTTT. Amino acid sequence: CASSLDFRGALRADAQYF.

J is TRBJ2-1 and V is TRBV20-1; 7 nucleotides match TRBD2. Looked up from germline, CDR1 is DFQATT and CDR2 is SNEGSKA (reference sequence). CDR3 length equals 15 residues. After removal of 6 bases from V and 3 bases from J, the junction contained 11 bases not matched to a gene. CDR3 nucleotide sequence: TGCAGTGCAAATACTTTAGCGGGCCACTACAATGAGCAGTTCTTC. Translating gives CSANTLAGHYNEQFF.

The chain links TRBV5-1 to TRBJ1-2, with a tentative D call TRBD1 (6 bases). The CDR3 extends over 14 amino acids. V was pared by 2 bases and J by 12 bases, with 20 bases between. Germline V CDR1 and CDR2: SGHRS, YFSETQ. In DNA form, the CDR3 reads TGCGCCAGCAGCTTTCAAACAGGGTTGGAGGGCCACACCTTC. This sequence encodes CASSFQTGLEGHTF.

This clonotype was seen ten or more times. This chain links TRBV10-2 with TRBJ2-1; 9 bases fit TRBD2. After removal of 2 bases from V and 3 bases from J, the junction contained 11 bases not matched to a gene. The CDR3 extends over 18 amino acids. Germline CDR1 WSHSY, CDR2 SAAADI. CDR3 residues: CASSEQPQRGAFYNEQFF. The DNA for the CDR3 is TGCGCCAGCAGTGAGCAACCTCAGCGGGGGGCCTTCTACAATGAGCAGTTCTTC.

Ten or more counts support this clonotype. The J gene is TRBJ2-7, the V gene TRBV27; D may be TRBD2 (5 bases). The CDR3 sequence is 15 residues long. V dropped 6 bases and J dropped 3 bases, with 18 bases sitting between them. CDR1 is MNHEY, CDR2 SMNVEV, per germline (reference sequence). CDR3 DNA: TGTGCCAGCAGGAATGAGGATTCAGGAGGCTACGAGCAGTACTTC. Translated: CASRNEDSGGYEQYF.

This clonotype was observed a few times. A junction boundary mismatches the germline segment, possibly from a read error. The chain joins TRBV20-1 to TRBJ1-2, with no clear D. CDR1 is DFQATT and CDR2 is SNEGSKA in the germline V gene (reference sequence). CDR3 length: 11 amino acids. CDR3 nucleotide sequence: TGCAGTGCTAGGGAGGGATCTGGCTGCACCTTC. This codes for CSAREGSGCTF.

This clonotype has more than one count but fewer than ten. This sequence joins TRBV20-1 and TRBJ2-2; weak D call: TRBD1 (6 bases). CDR1 and CDR2 (germline): DFQATT, SNEGSKA (reference sequence). V was shortened by 4 bases and J by 0 bases, with 15 bases between the two germline ends. This CDR3 comprises 16 residues. The CDR3 region has the DNA TGCAGTGCTACCACAGGGAGTCAAGCGAACACCGGGGAGCTGTTTTTT. Protein sequence: CSATTGSQANTGELFF.

The chain links TRBV18 to TRBJ1-2; maybe TRBD1 (5 bases). This CDR3 comprises 16 residues. CDR1 and CDR2 (germline): KGHSH, LQKENI. Trimming shortened V by 4 bases and J by 0 bases, and 15 bases separated the two germline ends. The CDR3 is CASSLPGAGTNYGYTF. CDR3 DNA: TGTGCCAGCTCACTCCCCGGGGCAGGGACTAACTATGGCTACACCTTC.

This clonotype was found many times. The V gene is TRBV6-2 or TRBV6-3, the J gene TRBJ1-5; maybe TRBD1 (6 bases). The V end lost 8 bases, the J end lost 6 bases, and 17 bases lay between the germline ends. The CDR3 is made up of 14 amino acids. Germline V lookup: CDR1 MNHEY, CDR2 SVGEGT. CDR3 DNA sequence: TGTGCCAGCGCCCAGGGGAAAGGGGGTCAGCCCCAGCATTTT. Translation gives CASAQGKGGQPQHF.